A selection of T cell receptor beta chains follows, all from one sample in a study of T cells after yellow fever vaccination. Via MiXCR, TCRdb re-called the 5' RACE reads, giving one row per CDR3 protein. The top ten clones hold 14% of a sample with 500,000 to 700,000 distinct CDR3 sequences, about 19% of them seen once. Sequencing used PBMCs, obtained 15 days after the yellow fever booster vaccination. These receptors came from a man aged 25 to 40 who received the YFV17D yellow fever vaccine. Both conserved end residues are part of each CDR3. The order of the fields is clone size, J gene, V gene, D gene, CDR3 DNA, CDR3 protein. A D gene is named only where the DNA matches it firmly. Clone size is not always given. Where it is, it says once, few, many or a class for expanded clones.

clone size: few
J gene: TRBJ2-1
V gene: TRBV7-9
D gene: -
CDR3 DNA: TGTGCCAGCAGCCCCCCAGGCGGACTAACCTCCGGGGAGCAGTTCTTC
CDR3 protein: CASSPPGGLTSGEQFF

clone size: -
J gene: TRBJ2-2
V gene: TRBV24-1
D gene: -
CDR3 DNA: TGTGCCACTACCGGGACACCGAACACCGGGGAGCTGTTTTTT
CDR3 protein: CATTGTPNTGELFF

clone size: few
J gene: TRBJ1-1
V gene: TRBV6-2/TRBV6-3
D gene: -
CDR3 DNA: TGTGCCAGCAGTTACCGGACGGGAGTGAACACTGAAGCTTTCTTT
CDR3 protein: CASSYRTGVNTEAFF

clone size: -
J gene: TRBJ2-1
V gene: TRBV14
D gene: TRBD2
CDR3 DNA: TGTGCCAGCAGCCACCCCGGGACTAGCGGGAATAGGGGGTTCAATGAGCAGTTCTTC
CDR3 protein: CASSHPGTSGNRGFNEQFF

clone size: -
J gene: TRBJ1-6
V gene: TRBV15
D gene: -
CDR3 DNA: TGTGCCACCAGCAGGGATGAGTCACCCCTCCACTTT
CDR3 protein: CATSRDESPLHF

clone size: few
J gene: TRBJ1-5
V gene: TRBV7-8
D gene: -
CDR3 DNA: TGTGCCAGCAGCTTAGTGAATAGCAATCAGCCCCAGCATTTT
CDR3 protein: CASSLVNSNQPQHF

clone size: -
J gene: TRBJ2-7
V gene: TRBV6-1
D gene: TRBD1
CDR3 DNA: TGTGCCAGCAGTCCTGGACAGGGAGTCGCCAGCTCCTACGAGCAGTACTTC
CDR3 protein: CASSPGQGVASSYEQYF

clone size: -
J gene: TRBJ2-7
V gene: TRBV12-3/TRBV12-4
D gene: -
CDR3 DNA: TGTGCCAGCAGGAAGACCCAAAGCTCCTACGAGCAGTACTTC
CDR3 protein: CASRKTQSSYEQYF

clone size: few
J gene: TRBJ1-5
V gene: TRBV30
D gene: TRBD1
CDR3 DNA: TGTGCCTGGAGCCCCAGGGGGTCCCTCAATCAGCCCCAGCATTTT
CDR3 protein: CAWSPRGSLNQPQHF

clone size: -
J gene: TRBJ2-2
V gene: TRBV5-1
D gene: TRBD2
CDR3 DNA: TGCGCCAGCAGCTTGTTAGCGGGAGGAAGTGGGGAGCTGTTTTTT
CDR3 protein: CASSLLAGGSGELFF

clone size: -
J gene: TRBJ2-1
V gene: TRBV11-1
D gene: -
CDR3 DNA: TGTGCCAGCAGAGAGGGTACTGCCTCCTACAATGAGCAGTTCTTC
CDR3 protein: CASREGTASYNEQFF

clone size: few
J gene: TRBJ2-1
V gene: TRBV25-1
D gene: TRBD2
CDR3 DNA: TGTGCCAGCACATCTAGCGGGAGCAATGAGCAGTTCTTC
CDR3 protein: CASTSSGSNEQFF

clone size: few
J gene: TRBJ1-5
V gene: TRBV20-1
D gene: TRBD1
CDR3 DNA: TGCAGTGCTAGAGATCTGAGGGCAGGGGGACTGGGCAATCAGCCCCAGCATTTT
CDR3 protein: CSARDLRAGGLGNQPQHF

clone size: -
J gene: TRBJ2-7
V gene: TRBV11-2
D gene: TRBD2
CDR3 DNA: TGTGCCAGCAGCTACATCGGGACTACCGTCTACGAGCAGTACTTC
CDR3 protein: CASSYIGTTVYEQYF

clone size: few
J gene: TRBJ2-5
V gene: TRBV28
D gene: TRBD1
CDR3 DNA: TGTGCCAGCGGCGGACAGGGGAAGATGGAGACCCAGTACTTC
CDR3 protein: CASGGQGKMETQYF

clone size: -
J gene: TRBJ2-1
V gene: TRBV15
D gene: TRBD2
CDR3 DNA: TGTGCCACGGTATCGACTAGCGGGAGTTTCAATGAGCAGTTCTTC
CDR3 protein: CATVSTSGSFNEQFF

clone size: few
J gene: TRBJ2-5
V gene: TRBV19
D gene: TRBD1
CDR3 DNA: TGTGCCAGTAGTACTCGGGACAGCCAAGAGACCCAGTACTTC
CDR3 protein: CASSTRDSQETQYF

clone size: -
J gene: TRBJ2-1
V gene: TRBV11-3
D gene: -
CDR3 DNA: TGTGCCAGCAGCTTTGGGGAAGTGGGTGAGCAGTTCTTC
CDR3 protein: CASSFGEVGEQFF

clone size: -
J gene: TRBJ2-7
V gene: TRBV5-1
D gene: -
CDR3 DNA: TGCGCCAGCAGCGTTGTGGGCTCCTACGAGCAGTACTTC
CDR3 protein: CASSVVGSYEQYF

clone size: -
J gene: TRBJ1-5
V gene: TRBV15
D gene: -
CDR3 DNA: TGTGCCACCAGCATAGGGGTAAATCAGCCCCAGCATTTT
CDR3 protein: CATSIGVNQPQHF

clone size: once
J gene: TRBJ1-4
V gene: TRBV4-2
D gene: -
CDR3 DNA: TGTGCCAGCAGCCTATCCGGGGGGTCGCTGTTTTTT
CDR3 protein: CASSLSGGSLFF

clone size: -
J gene: TRBJ2-4
V gene: TRBV6-2/TRBV6-3
D gene: -
CDR3 DNA: TGTGCCAGCAGTCTACTACGCTGGGGCAGGGTATTCGGAGTCAAAAACATTCAGTACTTC
CDR3 protein: CASSLLRWGRVFGVKNIQYF

clone size: -
J gene: TRBJ2-3
V gene: TRBV11-1
D gene: TRBD2
CDR3 DNA: TGTGCCAGCAGCCCGTTCCGGACTAGCGGGAGAGCAGATACGCAGTATTTT
CDR3 protein: CASSPFRTSGRADTQYF

clone size: -
J gene: TRBJ2-5
V gene: TRBV4-3
D gene: -
CDR3 DNA: TGCGCCAGCAGCCAAGATGGTGGGTGGGCAGAGACCCAGTACTTC
CDR3 protein: CASSQDGGWAETQYF

clone size: few
J gene: TRBJ2-7
V gene: TRBV6-4
D gene: -
CDR3 DNA: TGTGCCAGCAGTGATCCCTACGAGCAGTACTTC
CDR3 protein: CASSDPYEQYF

clone size: -
J gene: TRBJ2-1
V gene: TRBV20-1
D gene: -
CDR3 DNA: TGCAGTGCTAGTTCCCCCCAGAGGGGGAATGAGCAGTTCTTC
CDR3 protein: CSASSPQRGNEQFF

clone size: -
J gene: TRBJ2-5
V gene: TRBV4-3
D gene: -
CDR3 DNA: TGCGCCAGCAGCCAAGATTTCGCAGGGGGGGAGACCCAGTACTTC
CDR3 protein: CASSQDFAGGETQYF

clone size: few
J gene: TRBJ2-1
V gene: TRBV20-1
D gene: -
CDR3 DNA: TGCAGTGCTAGAGATATACCAGGGAGCTCCTACAATGAGCAGTTCTTC
CDR3 protein: CSARDIPGSSYNEQFF

clone size: -
J gene: TRBJ2-2
V gene: TRBV12-3/TRBV12-4
D gene: TRBD2
CDR3 DNA: TGTGCCAGCCTAGCGGGAGGCGGAAACACCGGGGAGCTGTTTTTT
CDR3 protein: CASLAGGGNTGELFF

clone size: -
J gene: TRBJ2-3
V gene: TRBV7-9
D gene: TRBD2
CDR3 DNA: TGTGCCAGCAGCTCCCCCCAGGCGGGAGGGCTTTTTGGTACGCAGTATTTT
CDR3 protein: CASSSPQAGGLFGTQYF

clone size: few
J gene: TRBJ2-7
V gene: TRBV3-1
D gene: -
CDR3 DNA: TGTGCCAGCAGCCAAACGGGAGCGCCTTCCGAGCAGTACTTC
CDR3 protein: CASSQTGAPSEQYF

clone size: few
J gene: TRBJ2-1
V gene: TRBV20-1
D gene: TRBD1
CDR3 DNA: TGCAGTGCTCGCCGGGACAGGGGGGTCCATGAGCAGTTCTTC
CDR3 protein: CSARRDRGVHEQFF

clone size: -
J gene: TRBJ1-6
V gene: TRBV6-8
D gene: -
CDR3 DNA: TGTGCCGGCGTTCCCCTCCACTTT
CDR3 protein: CAGVPLHF

clone size: few
J gene: TRBJ2-1
V gene: TRBV10-2
D gene: -
CDR3 DNA: TGCGCCAGCAGGGCCCCCAATGAGCAGTTCTTC
CDR3 protein: CASRAPNEQFF

clone size: few
J gene: TRBJ2-5
V gene: TRBV9
D gene: -
CDR3 DNA: TGTGCCAGCAGCGTAAGGGGTGCAGGGGAGACCCAGTACTTC
CDR3 protein: CASSVRGAGETQYF

clone size: few
J gene: TRBJ2-1
V gene: TRBV20-1
D gene: -
CDR3 DNA: TGCAGTGCTAGAACCTTCGGGGATGAGCAGTTCTTC
CDR3 protein: CSARTFGDEQFF

clone size: few
J gene: TRBJ2-1
V gene: TRBV5-1
D gene: TRBD2
CDR3 DNA: TGCGCCAGCAGCCCCCAGCGGGAGTGGAGGCAGTTCTTC
CDR3 protein: CASSPQREWRQFF

clone size: few
J gene: TRBJ2-4
V gene: TRBV21-1
D gene: -
CDR3 DNA: TGTGCCAGCAGCAAATGTTACATTGACGGCACCCTAGCCAAAAACATTCAGTACTTC
CDR3 protein: CASSKCYIDGTLAKNIQYF

clone size: few
J gene: TRBJ2-2
V gene: TRBV28
D gene: TRBD1
CDR3 DNA: TGTGCCACCCGGGACAGCACGAACACCGGGGAGCTGTTTTTT
CDR3 protein: CATRDSTNTGELFF

clone size: -
J gene: TRBJ2-1
V gene: TRBV27
D gene: -
CDR3 DNA: TGTGCCAGCAGTCCCCGGCCGGGGGGCAGGGATTATGAGCAGTTCTTC
CDR3 protein: CASSPRPGGRDYEQFF

clone size: few
J gene: TRBJ2-1
V gene: TRBV4-3
D gene: -
CDR3 DNA: TGCGCCAGCAGCCAAGATCCCCTGCAGGCCGGTTATTCCTACAATGAGCAGTTCTTC
CDR3 protein: CASSQDPLQAGYSYNEQFF

clone size: few
J gene: TRBJ2-3
V gene: TRBV5-6
D gene: -
CDR3 DNA: TGTGCCAGCAGTGACATGTGGGGGCGCAGCACAGATACGCAGTATTTT
CDR3 protein: CASSDMWGRSTDTQYF

clone size: few
J gene: TRBJ2-7
V gene: TRBV6-1
D gene: TRBD2
CDR3 DNA: TGTGCCAGCAGCCCCCGACTAGCGGGGACCTACGAGCAGTACTTC
CDR3 protein: CASSPRLAGTYEQYF

clone size: few
J gene: TRBJ2-1
V gene: TRBV20-1
D gene: -
CDR3 DNA: TGCAGTGCTAGGACGATAGGGTTTTTAGGCTACAATGAGCAGTTCTTC
CDR3 protein: CSARTIGFLGYNEQFF

clone size: -
J gene: TRBJ2-7
V gene: TRBV7-2
D gene: TRBD2
CDR3 DNA: TGTGCCAGCAGCCCGCCGGGACTAGCGTTAGAGCAGTACTTC
CDR3 protein: CASSPPGLALEQYF

clone size: few
J gene: TRBJ2-5
V gene: TRBV5-4
D gene: -
CDR3 DNA: TGTGCCAGCAGCTGGCAAGAGACCCAGTACTTC
CDR3 protein: CASSWQETQYF

clone size: few
J gene: TRBJ1-1
V gene: TRBV6-5
D gene: -
CDR3 DNA: TGTGCCAGCACCTCCTTGGCGGGGGGGACTGAAGCTTTCTTT
CDR3 protein: CASTSLAGGTEAFF

clone size: few
J gene: TRBJ2-1
V gene: TRBV20-1
D gene: TRBD2
CDR3 DNA: TGCAGTGCATCGGGACTAGCGAATGAGCAGTTCTTC
CDR3 protein: CSASGLANEQFF